What follows are 21 T cell receptor beta chains derived from one specimen sequenced in a study of somatic mutations in cytotoxic T cells in rheumatoid arthritis. Data came from immunoSEQ multiplex PCR; TCRdb stores just in-frame clones and leaves some out. The sample has 12,000 to 15,000 clones, about 90% seen once. The sequencing sample was made of CD4+ T cells sorted from blood. Receptor source: a man between 65 and 85 years old with rheumatoid arthritis.

The chain combines TRBV9 with TRBJ2-1; 10 bases fit TRBD2. CDR3 length equals 16 residues. Germline-derived CDR1 and CDR2 are SGDLS and YYNGEE. V gave up 8 bases and J gave up 8 bases; unmatched junction bases: 16. CDR3: CASCNRAGGLCDEQFF. The CDR3 bases are TGTGCCAGTTGCAACAGAGCGGGAGGGCTTTGCGATGAGCAGTTCTTC.

The V and J genes are TRBV7-7 and TRBJ1-1; tentatively, D is TRBD1 (6 bases). This CDR3 spans 13 amino acids. The germline gives CDR1 SSHAT, CDR2 FNYEAQ (reference sequence). V was shortened by 1 base and J by 4 bases, with 7 bases between the two germline ends. The CDR3 region has the DNA TGTGCCAGCAGCTTAGAAGGGGGCACTGAAGCTTTCTTT. The encoded protein is CASSLEGGTEAFF. The whole variable domain, remainder taken from reference TRBV7-7 and TRBJ1-1, is GAGVSQSPRYKVTKRGQDVTLRCDPISSHATLYWYQQALGQGPEFLTYFNYEAQPDKSGLPSDRFSAERPEGSISTLTIQRTEQRDSAMYRCASSLEGGTEAFFGQGTRLTVV.

The chain uses TRBV6-6 and TRBJ2-2, with 15 bases matching TRBD2. After removal of 6 bases from V and 7 bases from J, the junction contained 6 bases not matched to a gene. Per the germline V gene, CDR1 is MNHNY and CDR2 is SVGAGI (reference sequence). The length of the CDR3 is 16 residues. CDR3 nucleotide sequence: TGTGCCAGCAGACGGGGACTAGCGGGAGGCGGCGGGGAGCTGTTTTTT. Its translation is CASRRGLAGGGGELFF.

J is TRBJ1-1 and V is TRBV18, with TRBD1 matching 8 bases. CDR3 length: 16 residues. V shed 6 bases and J 0 bases; nucleotides not matched to a gene: 9. Germline lookup yields CDR1 KGHSH and CDR2 LQKENI. The CDR3 here is CASSPNGQGLNTEAFF. CDR3 nucleotide sequence: TGTGCCAGCTCGCCGAATGGACAGGGACTGAACACTGAAGCTTTCTTT. The variable domain in full, with the rest retrieved from reference TRBV18 and TRBJ1-1, is NAGVMQNPRHLVRRRGQEARLRCSPMKGHSHVYWYRQLPEEGLKFMVYLQKENIIDESGMPKERFSAEFPKEGPSILRIQQVVRGDSAAYFCASSPNGQGLNTEAFFGQGTRLTVV.

The chain is built from TRBV7-2 and TRBJ2-3, with 8 bases fitting TRBD2. The trim removed 1 base at V and 4 bases at J, leaving 7 bases unmatched. From germline, CDR1 is SGHTA and CDR2 FQGNSA. The CDR3 has 16 residues. The CDR3 here is CASSLVGGGPSDTQYF. DNA of the CDR3: TGTGCCAGCAGCTTAGTTGGCGGGGGGCCGTCAGATACGCAGTATTTT.

This clone has a single count. This chain uses TRBV5-1 with TRBJ2-1, with TRBD2 matching 9 bases. This CDR3 contains 16 residues. Per germline, CDR1 SGHRS and CDR2 YFSETQ. V shed 1 base, J shed 9 bases, and the junction held 11 bases outside the gene matches. The CDR3 spells CASSLSREGRRGEQFF. The CDR3 DNA is TGCGCCAGCAGCTTGTCGCGGGAGGGCCGGCGAGGTGAGCAGTTCTTC.

The chain carries TRBV7-8 and TRBJ2-7; TRBD1 is a possible D gene (6 bases). The germline V gene has CDR1 SGHVS and CDR2 FQNEAQ. The CDR3 has 18 residues. V shed 0 bases and J shed 1 base, with 19 bases lying between them. The CDR3 DNA is TGTGCCAGCAGCTTAGCCCGACCCCCGACAGGAGGATCCTACGAGCAGTACTTC. This gives the protein CASSLARPPTGGSYEQYF.

The chain's CDR3 is CASTFFGGAGGPGELFF. DNA for the CDR3: TGTGCCAGCACCTTCTTCGGGGGGGCGGGAGGGCCGGGGGAGCTGTTTTTT. The rearrangement uses TRBV27 and TRBJ2-2, with TRBD2 matching over 9 bases. Germline V gene lookup returns CDR1 MNHEY and CDR2 SMNVEV (reference sequence). With V trimmed by 7 bases and J by 8 bases, 17 bases remained unmatched. The CDR3 loop spans 17 amino acids.

The chain employs TRBV6-6 and TRBJ1-1; perhaps TRBD1 as D (5 bases). The germline V gene encodes CDR1 MNHNY and CDR2 SVGAGI (reference sequence). The V end was cut by 8 bases, the J end by 0 bases, with 7 bases between. The CDR3 sequence is 12 residues long. Here the CDR3 reads CASQGLNTEAFF. DNA for the CDR3: TGTGCCAGCCAGGGCCTGAACACTGAAGCTTTCTTT.

The chain recombines TRBV7-9 with TRBJ2-3; D is uncertain. This CDR3 comprises 11 residues. Trimming cost V 11 bases and J 3 bases, with 9 bases left between them. Looked up from germline, CDR1 is SEHNR and CDR2 is FQNEAQ (reference sequence). The CDR3 DNA reads as TGTGCCGGTGGAGCTACAGATACGCAGTATTTT. This translates into CAGGATDTQYF.

V gene TRBV4-1 combines with J gene TRBJ1-4; 8 nucleotides align to TRBD1. The V and J ends lost 2 bases and 8 bases, in that order; junction bases with no gene match: 4. This CDR3 is built from 14 residues. The germline V gene has CDR1 MGHRA and CDR2 YSYEKL. DNA of the CDR3: TGCGCCAGCAGCCAACAGGGGGCAGGGGAAAAACTGTTTTTT. It translates to CASSQQGAGEKLFF.

The chain links TRBV11-3 to TRBJ2-3; 7 bases match TRBD2. After removal of 5 bases from V and 0 bases from J, the junction contained 8 bases not matched to a gene. The CDR3 is 16 residues long. Germline V gene lookup returns CDR1 SGHNT and CDR2 YENEEA. CDR3 DNA: TGTGCCAGCAGCGACATCTCGGGGGGTAGCACAGATACGCAGTATTTT. It is translated as CASSDISGGSTDTQYF.

This sequence joins TRBV5-1 and TRBJ2-7, with D tentatively TRBD1 (6 bases). With 0 bases removed from V and 4 bases from J, the gap between germline ends came to 17 bases. The germline CDR1 and CDR2 sequences are SGHRS and YFSETQ. The CDR3 contains 16 residues. CDR3 in DNA: TGCGCCAGCAGCTTGGGGGAGCAGGGGATGGGGTACGAGCAGTACTTC. Translating gives CASSLGEQGMGYEQYF.

V is TRBV30 and J is TRBJ2-1; the match to TRBD2 covers 9 bases. The CDR3 consists of 14 residues. Germline V lookup: CDR1 GTSNPN, CDR2 SVGIG (reference sequence). J gave up 4 bases and V 1 base, and 2 bases lay outside the gene matches. CDR3 loop: CAWSAAGGYNEQFF. CDR3 coding DNA: TGTGCCTGGAGTGCGGCGGGGGGGTACAATGAGCAGTTCTTC.

The chain uses TRBV27 and TRBJ1-2; 10 bases align to TRBD1. CDR1 and CDR2 from the germline V gene are MNHEY and SMNVEV (reference sequence). This CDR3 has 16 residues. V shed 5 bases, J shed 4 bases, and the junction held 10 bases outside the gene matches. CDR3 amino acids: CASSLQGQGSLYGYTF. The CDR3 DNA sequence: TGTGCCAGCAGTCTACAGGGACAGGGGTCTCTCTATGGCTACACCTTC.

The chain recombines TRBV6-5 with TRBJ2-3, with TRBD2 matching over 9 bases. CDR1 MNHEY and CDR2 SVGAGI come from the germline V gene. There are 16 residues in the CDR3. The J segment lost 3 bases and the V segment lost 2 bases, leaving 6 bases of the junction unmatched. CDR3 nucleotide sequence: TGTGCCAGCAGTTACGGGACTAGCCTCACGACAGATACGCAGTATTTT. It is translated as CASSYGTSLTTDTQYF.

The chain carries TRBV7-9 and TRBJ2-1, with TRBD2 matching 14 bases. Germline V gene lookup returns CDR1 SEHNR and CDR2 FQNEAQ (reference sequence). This CDR3 is 17 amino acids long. After removal of 4 bases from V and 3 bases from J, the junction contained 5 bases not matched to a gene. In DNA, the CDR3 is TGTGCCAGCAGCTCTTTGACTAGCGGGGGGGACTACAATGAGCAGTTCTTC. It is translated as CASSSLTSGGDYNEQFF. The full variable domain, in which reference TRBV7-9 and TRBJ2-1 provide the parts outside the CDR3, is DTGVSQNPRHKITKRGQNVTFRCDPISEHNRLYWYRQTLGQGPEFLTYFQNEAQLEKSRLLSDRFSAERPKGSFSTLEIQRTEQGDSAMYLCASSSLTSGGDYNEQFFGPGTRLTVL.

This clone was observed a handful of times. CDR3 DNA: TGTGCCAGCAGGTACACAGGGTCAGCTGGCTACACCTTC. Translation gives CASRYTGSAGYTF. J is TRBJ1-2 and V is TRBV28, with D possibly matching TRBD1 (6 bases). The germline V gene has CDR1 MDHEN and CDR2 SYDVKM. Trimming cost V 6 bases and J 7 bases, with 15 bases left between them. The CDR3 sequence is 13 residues long.

The rearrangement joins TRBV29-1 to TRBJ2-4; maybe TRBD2 (5 bases). Germline CDR1 is SQVTM and CDR2 is ANQGSEA. This CDR3 is 14 amino acids long. The V end was cut by 4 bases, the J end by 3 bases, with 13 bases between. DNA of the CDR3: TGCAGCGTTGTGGTTGGGAGAGGCAAAAACATTCAGTACTTC. Protein product: CSVVVGRGKNIQYF.

This chain uses TRBV6-8 with TRBJ1-3; possibly TRBD1 for D (5 bases). Per germline, CDR1 MNHGY and CDR2 SAAAGT. V was trimmed by 2 bases and J by 6 bases, leaving 11 bases between them. The CDR3 consists of 14 residues. CDR3 residues: CASSYATGENTIYF. The CDR3, as DNA: TGTGCCAGCAGTTACGCCACAGGCGAAAACACCATATATTTT.

The rearrangement uses TRBV6-6 and TRBJ2-7; 9 nucleotides line up with TRBD2. The V gene end was trimmed by 4 bases and the J gene end by 5 bases; junction bases not matched to a gene: 9. Germline values: CDR1 MNHNY, CDR2 SVGAGI (reference sequence). This CDR3 region has 15 residues. Here the CDR3 reads CASSSTGTSSNEQYF. Written as DNA, the CDR3 is TGTGCCAGCAGTTCTACCGGGACTAGCAGCAACGAGCAGTACTTC.